This is a list of T cell receptor beta chains from one sample in a study of monozygotic twins with inflammatory bowel disease. From the 5' RACE reads, TCRdb lists one entry per CDR3 protein and no DNA. The listing records around 400,000 distinct CDR3 sequences. Material: blood. Every receptor here comes from a human donor with ulcerative colitis or Crohn's disease, or a healthy co-twin of an affected twin (not recorded which). CDR3s include the opening cysteine and the closing phenylalanine or tryptophan.

CASSPGQGLSDTQYF	TRBV18	TRBJ2-3
CASSESSSYEQYF	TRBV9	TRBJ2-7
CSVTGGGYEQYF	TRBV29-1	TRBJ2-7
CSAETGSNGYTF	TRBV20-1	TRBJ1-2
CSVAGNLGETQYF	TRBV29-1	TRBJ2-5
CASSLAPEGVYSPLHF	TRBV5-1	TRBJ1-6
CASSSAPRLAGSSYEQYF	TRBV7-8	TRBJ2-7
CASSSPHMVNTEAFF	TRBV6-2/TRBV6-3	TRBJ1-1
CASSRTGVSYEQYF	TRBV7-9	TRBJ2-7
CASSRVTDSKYEQYF	TRBV5-1	TRBJ2-7
CASSFGTTGQETQYF	TRBV12-3/TRBV12-4	TRBJ2-5
CASRYAGNLNTEAFF	TRBV12-3/TRBV12-4	TRBJ1-1
CASNTGGWNNEQFF	TRBV2	TRBJ2-1
CAISEPPAGGYTF	TRBV10-3	TRBJ1-2
CSPVKTEEAFF	TRBV29-1	TRBJ1-1
CASSDTGRVETQYF	TRBV25-1	TRBJ2-5
CASSVAGLRYNEQFF	TRBV9	TRBJ2-1
CASSYGWSSYNEQFF	TRBV6-5	TRBJ2-1
CASSSRPVTSVDEQFF	TRBV27	TRBJ2-1
CASSLMAAQETQYF	TRBV7-2	TRBJ2-5
CASSPTGQATYEQYF	TRBV5-1	TRBJ2-7
CASSLGARRTEAFF	TRBV12-3/TRBV12-4	TRBJ1-1
CATGPPYEQYF	TRBV5-4	TRBJ2-7